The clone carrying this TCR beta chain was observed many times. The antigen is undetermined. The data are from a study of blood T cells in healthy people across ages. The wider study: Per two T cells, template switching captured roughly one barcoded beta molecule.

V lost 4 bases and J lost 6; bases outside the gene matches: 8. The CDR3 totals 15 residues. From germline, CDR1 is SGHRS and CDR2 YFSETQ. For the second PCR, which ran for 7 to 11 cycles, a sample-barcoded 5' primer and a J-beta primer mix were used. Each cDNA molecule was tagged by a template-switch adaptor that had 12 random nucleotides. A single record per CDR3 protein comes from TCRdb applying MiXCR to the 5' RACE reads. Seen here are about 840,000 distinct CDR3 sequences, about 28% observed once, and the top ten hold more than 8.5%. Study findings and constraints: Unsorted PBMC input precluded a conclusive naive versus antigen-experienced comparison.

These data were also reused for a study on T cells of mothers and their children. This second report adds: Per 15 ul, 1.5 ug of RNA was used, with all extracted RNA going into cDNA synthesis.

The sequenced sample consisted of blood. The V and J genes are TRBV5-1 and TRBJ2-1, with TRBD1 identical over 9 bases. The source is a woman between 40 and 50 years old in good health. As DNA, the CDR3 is TGCGCCAGCAGCCAACAGGGGGCATCCGGCAATGAGCAGTTCTTC. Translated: CASSQQGASGNEQFF.